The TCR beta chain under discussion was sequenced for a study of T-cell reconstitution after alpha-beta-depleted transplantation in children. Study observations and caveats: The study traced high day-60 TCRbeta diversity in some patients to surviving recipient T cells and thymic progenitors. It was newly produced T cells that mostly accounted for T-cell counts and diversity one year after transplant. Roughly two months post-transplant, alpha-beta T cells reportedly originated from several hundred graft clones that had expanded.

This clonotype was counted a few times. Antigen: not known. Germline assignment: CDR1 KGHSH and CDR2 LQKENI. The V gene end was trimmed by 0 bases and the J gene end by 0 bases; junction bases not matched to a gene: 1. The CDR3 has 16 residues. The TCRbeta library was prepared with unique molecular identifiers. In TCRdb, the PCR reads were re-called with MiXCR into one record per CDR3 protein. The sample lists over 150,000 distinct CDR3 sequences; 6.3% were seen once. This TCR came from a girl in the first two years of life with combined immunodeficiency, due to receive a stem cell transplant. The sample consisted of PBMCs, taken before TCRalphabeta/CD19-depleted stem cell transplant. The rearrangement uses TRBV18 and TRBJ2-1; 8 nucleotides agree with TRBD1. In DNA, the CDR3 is TGTGCCAGCTCACCACCGACAGGGGTCTCCTACAATGAGCAGTTCTTC. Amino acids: CASSPPTGVSYNEQFF.